The 24 T cell receptor beta chains below were found in one sample sequenced in a study of T-cell reconstitution after alpha-beta-depleted transplantation in children. Unique molecular identifiers were incorporated into the prepared TCRbeta library. TCRdb recomputed calls from the PCR reads with MiXCR, one row per CDR3 protein. The data contain roughly 66,000 distinct CDR3 sequences, approximately 5% of them seen just once; the ten biggest clones take up under 20%. The sample in question was PBMCs, mostly from graft donor cells, obtained 180 days after TCRalphabeta/CD19-depleted stem cell transplant. These receptors were taken from a boy under three years old who had a stem cell transplant for acute myeloid leukemia, so the T cells may come from the graft donor.

This clonotype was detected ten times or more. The chain uses TRBV11-2 and TRBJ1-6, with D unclear. Trimming removed 2 bases at V and 10 bases at J, with 12 bases between. CDR3 length: 14 residues. CDR1 and CDR2 from the germline V gene are SGHAT and FQNNGV. In DNA form, the CDR3 reads TGTGCCAGCAGCTTACAGTCCAACGGGTCACCCCTCCACTTT. The encoded protein is CASSLQSNGSPLHF.

Ten or more counts support this clonotype. The rearrangement uses TRBV5-1 and TRBJ2-2, with 7 bases identical to TRBD2. The length of the CDR3 is 14 residues. Trimming at V came to 5 bases and at J to 4 bases, leaving 5 bases not matched to a gene. The germline V gene has CDR1 SGHRS and CDR2 YFSETQ. The CDR3 is CASSRDYSTGELFF. The CDR3 region has the DNA TGCGCCAGCAGTCGGGACTACTCCACCGGGGAGCTGTTTTTT.

In this sample, this clonotype turned up many times. This chain links TRBV5-1 with TRBJ2-5; D is uncertain. The CDR3 is made up of 13 amino acids. Germline V gene lookup returns CDR1 SGHRS and CDR2 YFSETQ. Trimming took off 1 base at V and 1 base at J, with 5 bases between the two ends. In nucleotides, the CDR3 is TGCGCCAGCAGCTTGCGACCCCAAGAGACCCAGTACTTC. Encoded protein: CASSLRPQETQYF.

This clonotype was observed at least ten times. The chain carries TRBV7-9 and TRBJ2-7; D gene ambiguous. Between the trimmed V and J ends, which lost 1 base and 2 bases, there was a span of 18 bases. Germline V gives CDR1 SEHNR, CDR2 FQNEAQ (reference sequence). CDR3 length: 17 amino acids. The CDR3 region is CASSLDRIVGGAYEQYF. For the CDR3, the DNA is TGTGCCAGCAGCTTAGACCGCATTGTGGGCGGAGCCTACGAGCAGTACTTC.

This clonotype ranks as medium-sized (0.01 to 0.1%). The gene calls are TRBV7-2 and TRBJ1-1; D remains unclear. The CDR3 extends over 13 amino acids. Trimming removed 2 bases at V and 1 base at J, with 5 bases between. CDR1 SGHTA and CDR2 FQGNSA come from the germline V gene. CDR3: CASSLTENTEAFF. In DNA form, the CDR3 reads TGTGCCAGCAGCTTAACGGAGAACACTGAAGCTTTCTTT.

This clonotype was counted ten times or more. The chain combines TRBV20-1 with TRBJ1-2, with 7 bases that match TRBD1. CDR1 is DFQATT, CDR2 SNEGSKA, per germline (reference sequence). The CDR3 covers 12 residues. The J segment lost 8 bases and the V segment lost 6 bases, leaving 9 bases of the junction unmatched. The CDR3: CSAFRGGDGYTF. The CDR3 DNA reads TGCAGTGCCTTCAGGGGGGGTGACGGCTACACCTTC.

This clonotype was detected many times. J is TRBJ2-1 and V is TRBV12-3 or TRBV12-4; no definite D call. V was clipped by 8 bases and J by 0 bases, with 5 bases between them. The CDR3 runs 12 residues. The CDR3 region has the DNA TGTGCCAGCTTGGGCTCCTACAATGAGCAGTTCTTC. It yields the protein CASLGSYNEQFF.

This clonotype was found many times. CDR3 coding DNA: TGTGCCAGCAGCGTAACAGGGGGCGGCTGGAACACTGAAGCTTTCTTT. This encodes CASSVTGGGWNTEAFF. The chain joins TRBV28 to TRBJ1-1; 9 bases map to TRBD1. Germline CDR1 MDHEN, CDR2 SYDVKM. V dropped 6 bases and J dropped 1; count of bases not matched to a gene: 9. The CDR3 totals 16 residues. Based on the CDR3 plus reference TRBV28 and TRBJ1-1, the full variable domain is DVKVTQSSRYLVKRTGEKVFLECVQDMDHENMFWYRQDPGLGLRLIYFSYDVKMKEKGDIPEGYSVSREKKERFSLILESASTNQTSMYLCASSVTGGGWNTEAFFGQGTRLTVV.

At least ten counts were recorded for this clonotype. CDR3: CASSLVVNEQFF. In nucleotides, the CDR3 is TGTGCCAGCAGTTTAGTTGTCAATGAGCAGTTCTTC. The chain links TRBV12-3 or TRBV12-4 to TRBJ2-1; no definite D call. CDR3 length: 12 residues. Deletions cut 1 base from V and 6 bases from J, with 4 bases between.

This clonotype has more than one count but fewer than ten. The rearrangement uses TRBV6-5 and TRBJ2-7; either TRBD1 or TRBD2 may supply D (5 bases each). The CDR3 sequence is 15 residues long. Germline CDR1 MNHEY, CDR2 SVGAGI. The V and J ends lost 2 bases and 3 bases respectively, with 14 bases between them. The DNA of the CDR3 is TGTGCCAGCAGTTACGATGAAGTGGGGGTCTACGAGCAGTACTTC. As protein: CASSYDEVGVYEQYF.

This clonotype was observed many times. This chain uses TRBV7-9 with TRBJ1-2; 7 nucleotides match TRBD1. There are 14 residues in the CDR3. Germline-derived CDR1 and CDR2 are SEHNR and FQNEAQ (reference sequence). V lost 5 bases and J lost 4; bases outside the gene matches: 7. This CDR3 reads CASSPRDSSYGYTF. The CDR3 DNA reads as TGTGCCAGCAGCCCGCGGGACAGCTCCTATGGCTACACCTTC.

The table lists this clonotype with many counts. This chain connects TRBV7-9 to TRBJ1-4, with no clear D. The V gene's germline CDR1 is SEHNR and CDR2 FQNEAQ (reference sequence). This CDR3 is 16 amino acids long. The V gene lost 2 bases and the J gene lost 0 bases, with 10 bases spanning the gap. In nucleotides, the CDR3 is TGTGCCAGCAGCTTAAGAACTACTGCAACTAATGAAAAACTGTTTTTT. It encodes CASSLRTTATNEKLFF.

Ten or more counts support this clonotype. The V and J genes are TRBV7-8 and TRBJ2-7, with D tentatively TRBD1 or TRBD2 (6 bases each). Germline V gene lookup returns CDR1 SGHVS and CDR2 FQNEAQ. This CDR3 has 16 amino acids. Between the trimmed V and J ends, which lost 1 base and 6 bases, there was a span of 19 bases. The CDR3 sequence is CASSLGGGTLPVEQYV. CDR3 nucleotides: TGTGCCAGCAGCTTAGGAGGGGGGACTCTCCCGGTCGAGCAGTACGTC.

This clonotype turned up a few times. The junction does not match germline at one end; this may be a read error. This chain connects TRBV6-4 to TRBJ1-2; D is possibly TRBD1 (5 bases). Germline loops: CDR1 MRHNA, CDR2 SNTAGT. This CDR3 has 18 amino acids. The CDR3 nucleotides are TGTACCAGCACCGTTGGGGGGGGTAGGGGCCGCCCTGACTATGGCTACACCTTC. Protein sequence: CTSTVGGGRGRPDYGYTF.

There are many counts of this clonotype. The chain carries TRBV11-3 and TRBJ2-2, with 8 bases lining up with TRBD1. The CDR3 runs to 15 residues. V shed 4 bases, J shed 4 bases, and the junction held 5 bases outside the gene matches. CDR1 is SGHNT and CDR2 is YENEEA in the germline V gene. The CDR3 protein is CASSSGQAGTGELFF. CDR3 sequence (DNA): TGTGCCAGCAGCTCGGGACAGGCAGGCACCGGGGAGCTGTTTTTT.

This clonotype was counted a few times. The J gene is TRBJ1-3, the V gene TRBV18; TRBD1 agrees at 10 bases. With 4 bases clipped from V and 0 bases from J, the junction kept 3 bases outside the gene matches. Germline CDR1 KGHSH, CDR2 LQKENI. This CDR3 comprises 16 residues. The DNA for the CDR3 is TGTGCCAGCTCACGGGACAGGGGTCCCTCTGGAAACACCATATATTTT. Protein: CASSRDRGPSGNTIYF.

This clonotype was seen at least ten times. The chain recombines TRBV9 with TRBJ2-1; tentative D call: TRBD2 (6 bases). V was shortened by 4 bases and J by 6 bases, with 17 bases between the two germline ends. The CDR3 covers 15 residues. Germline loops: CDR1 SGDLS, CDR2 YYNGEE. DNA for the CDR3: TGTGCCAGCAGCCCCCCGGGACTCCATTCCAATGAGCAGTTCTTC. It translates to CASSPPGLHSNEQFF.

The chain employs TRBV7-2 and TRBJ2-4; D may be TRBD1 (5 bases). The germline gives CDR1 SGHTA, CDR2 FQGNSA. CDR3 length: 15 residues. Trimming removed 3 bases at V and 0 bases at J, with 9 bases between. CDR3 amino acids: CASSFDSLAKNIQYF. The CDR3 region has the DNA TGTGCCAGCAGCTTTGACAGCCTAGCCAAAAACATTCAGTACTTC.

At least ten counts were recorded for this clonotype. V gene TRBV29-1 combines with J gene TRBJ2-5, with 8 bases aligning to TRBD2. With 4 bases clipped from V and 0 bases from J, the junction kept 4 bases outside the gene matches. Germline assignment: CDR1 SQVTM and CDR2 ANQGSEA. The CDR3 runs 14 residues. The DNA for the CDR3 is TGCAGCGTTGCAACTAGCGGAAACCAAGAGACCCAGTACTTC. Translated: CSVATSGNQETQYF.

This clonotype was detected ten times or more. V and J are TRBV23-1 and TRBJ2-7; no firm D call. TRBV23-1 is annotated as an ORF whose role is uncertain. The CDR3 has 12 residues. DNA of the CDR3: TGCGCCAGCAGTCCCTCGGGCCCCCTCACCGTCGTC. Its protein product is CASSPSGPLTVV.

The table lists this clonotype with many counts. In DNA, the CDR3 is TGTGCCAGCAGCCCCGGACAGGGACCAGACGAGCAGTACGTC. Translation: CASSPGQGPDEQYV. V is TRBV7-9 and J is TRBJ2-7; the match to TRBD1 covers 8 bases. Germline V gene sequence: CDR1 SEHNR, CDR2 FQNEAQ (reference sequence). The trim removed 5 bases at V and 5 bases at J, leaving 8 bases unmatched. The CDR3 is 14 residues long.

This clonotype has ten or more counts. The V gene is TRBV7-6, the J gene TRBJ2-2; TRBD2 matches at 9 bases. This CDR3 is 17 amino acids long. Germline V gene data show CDR1 as SGHVS and CDR2 as FNYEAQ. V lost 2 bases, J lost 6 bases, and 10 bases stayed unmatched. In nucleotides, the CDR3 is TGTGCCAGCAGCTTAAGGATGGCGGGGGGGCCGTCCGGGGAGCTGTTTTTT. Translated: CASSLRMAGGPSGELFF.

This clonotype was seen ten or more times. The V gene is TRBV7-9, the J gene TRBJ2-1; TRBD1 matches at 7 bases. Germline-derived CDR1 and CDR2 are SEHNR and FQNEAQ (reference sequence). J gave up 0 bases and V 3 bases, and 5 bases lay outside the gene matches. The CDR3 covers 16 residues. This chain's CDR3 is CASSFATGLSYNEQFF. CDR3 bases: TGTGCCAGCAGCTTTGCGACAGGGCTCTCCTACAATGAGCAGTTCTTC.

The table lists this clonotype with many counts. The rearrangement uses TRBV3-1 and TRBJ1-6; no clear D. This CDR3 has 18 amino acids. Trimming left V 4 bases short and J 9 bases short, with 25 bases between. CDR1 is LGHDT, CDR2 YNNKEL, per germline (reference sequence). CDR3 nucleotide sequence: TGTGCCAGCAGCCGTGGGCCGTCTCCGTCTAACCGTATTTCACCCCTCCACTTT. It is translated as CASSRGPSPSNRISPLHF.